This TCR beta chain was documented in a study of T-cell memory formation after mild COVID-19. Study information: Across donors, TCR clusters were largely donor specific.

This clonotype has just a few counts. Its antigen is unidentified. Barcoded TCR alpha and TCR beta cDNA libraries with UMIs came from 5'RACE using constant-segment primers. MiXCR, run by TCRdb on the 5' RACE reads, gives a single entry per CDR3 protein. The data show approximately 260,000 distinct CDR3 sequences, 15% to 20% seen once. Whole-study findings and limits: The pre-infection memory compartment contained some responding clones, suggesting cross-reactive memory joined. Clonal second-wave expansions that peaked on day 37 had unconfirmed SARS-CoV-2 specificity.

Germline V gene sequence: CDR1 SNHLY, CDR2 FYNNEI. The CDR3 totals 14 residues. J was trimmed by 7 bases and V by 5 bases; bases with no gene match: 4. The clonotype was recovered from a man in his late teens or twenties who had mild COVID-19 (a few samples of this study predate the infection). Cell type and time point are not known. Input material: PBMCs or a T cell subset sorted from them (not recorded which). The chain has TRBV2 and TRBJ1-4; 10 nucleotides match TRBD1. The CDR3 coding sequence is TGTGCCAGCAGTCTCGGGACAGGGGTTGAAAAACTGTTTTTT. This translates into CASSLGTGVEKLFF.